This is a list of T cell receptor beta chains from one sample in a study of STAT5B mutations in CD4+ large granular lymphocyte leukemia. Data came from immunoSEQ multiplex PCR; TCRdb stores just in-frame clones and leaves some out. This table holds 30,000 to 35,000 clones, 80% to 90% found once. Sequenced material: CD4+ T cells from blood buffy coats. The receptors were gathered from a human donor in good health. The CDR3 runs from the conserved cysteine through the conserved F or W. Fields, in order: V gene, J gene, clone size, D gene, CDR3 protein, CDR3 DNA. The D gene is left open where the match is weak. The listing skips clone size in some rows; elsewhere it reads once, few, many or a size class.

V: TRBV4-3; J: TRBJ2-1; size: NA; D: NA; CDR3: CASSKGGLADYNEQFF; DNA: TGCGCCAGCAGCAAAGGGGGGCTAGCGGATTACAATGAGCAGTTCTTC
V: TRBV11-2; J: TRBJ2-7; size: medium-sized; D: TRBD1; CDR3: CASSSIRGLYEQYF; DNA: TGTGCCAGCAGTTCTATCAGGGGGCTGTACGAGCAGTACTTC
V: TRBV4-1; J: TRBJ2-7; size: NA; D: NA; CDR3: CASSQDRTDYEQYF; DNA: TGCGCCAGCAGCCAAGATAGGACAGACTACGAGCAGTACTTC
V: TRBV6-4; J: TRBJ1-1; size: NA; D: NA; CDR3: CASSRVWGDTSEAFF; DNA: TGTGCCAGCAGTCGTGTTTGGGGGGATACTTCTGAAGCTTTCTTT
V: TRBV30; J: TRBJ1-3; size: NA; D: NA; CDR3: CAWSVGNSGNTIYF; DNA: TGTGCCTGGAGTGTAGGCAACTCTGGAAACACCATATATTTT
V: TRBV30; J: TRBJ2-1; size: NA; D: TRBD2; CDR3: CAWSEGTSGRGEQFF; DNA: TGTGCCTGGAGTGAGGGGACTAGCGGGAGAGGTGAGCAGTTCTTC
V: TRBV28; J: TRBJ1-2; size: NA; D: NA; CDR3: CASSRLIGALGYGYTF; DNA: TGTGCCAGCAGTCGACTGATTGGGGCCTTGGGGTATGGCTACACCTTC
V: TRBV4-2; J: TRBJ1-1; size: NA; D: NA; CDR3: CASSPTVGDTEAFF; DNA: TGTGCCAGCAGCCCGACGGTTGGGGACACTGAAGCTTTCTTT
V: TRBV11-1; J: TRBJ2-5; size: NA; D: NA; CDR3: CASSNSRTGETQYF; DNA: TGTGCCAGCAGCAACTCTAGGACCGGGGAGACCCAGTACTTC
V: TRBV11-2; J: TRBJ2-2; size: once; D: NA; CDR3: CASSFYRNTGELFF; DNA: TGTGCCAGCAGCTTTTACAGGAACACCGGGGAGCTGTTTTTT
V: TRBV4-2; J: TRBJ2-7; size: NA; D: TRBD2; CDR3: CASSQAPGTSGSRQYF; DNA: TGTGCCAGCAGCCAAGCTCCCGGGACTAGCGGGAGCCGGCAGTACTTC
V: TRBV27; J: TRBJ2-1; size: once; D: NA; CDR3: CASSLSIWKVYNEQFF; DNA: TGTGCCAGCAGTTTATCGATATGGAAGGTGTACAATGAGCAGTTCTTC
V: TRBV7-9; J: TRBJ2-7; size: once; D: NA; CDR3: CASRLASYEQYF; DNA: TGTGCCAGCAGACTAGCATCCTACGAGCAGTACTTC
V: TRBV4-2; J: TRBJ1-4; size: NA; D: NA; CDR3: CASSQDGTPAHEKLFF; DNA: TGTGCCAGCAGCCAAGATGGCACGCCGGCCCATGAAAAACTGTTTTTT
V: TRBV5-6; J: TRBJ2-7; size: NA; D: NA; CDR3: CASSRLTDEQYF; DNA: TGTGCCAGCAGCCGGCTGACTGACGAGCAGTACTTC
V: TRBV4-2; J: TRBJ2-7; size: NA; D: TRBD2; CDR3: CASRRYPTSESGEQYF; DNA: TGTGCCAGCAGACGCTACCCTACTAGCGAGTCGGGGGAGCAGTACTTC
V: TRBV5-8; J: TRBJ2-3; size: NA; D: TRBD2; CDR3: CASSLRLAETDTQYF; DNA: TGTGCCAGCAGCTTACGACTAGCGGAAACAGATACGCAGTATTTT
V: TRBV12-2; J: TRBJ2-1; size: NA; D: NA; CDR3: CASRLRQRAGGSLQFF; DNA: TGTGCAAGTCGCTTACGCCAGCGTGCAGGGGGGTCCCTCCAGTTCTTC
V: TRBV19; J: TRBJ1-1; size: NA; D: NA; CDR3: CASSILGPVNTEAFF; DNA: TGTGCCAGTAGTATCCTGGGGCCGGTGAACACTGAAGCTTTCTTT
V: TRBV6-5; J: TRBJ2-7; size: NA; D: NA; CDR3: CASSLAQDGYEQYF; DNA: TGTGCCAGCAGTCTAGCCCAGGACGGCTACGAGCAGTACTTC
V: TRBV4-3; J: TRBJ2-4; size: NA; D: NA; CDR3: CASSQDRGNIQYF; DNA: TGCGCCAGCAGCCAAGATAGGGGGAACATTCAGTACTTC
V: TRBV19; J: TRBJ2-2; size: NA; D: NA; CDR3: CASRSKYQWTGELFF; DNA: TGTGCCAGTAGATCCAAGTACCAGTGGACCGGGGAGCTGTTTTTT
V: TRBV2; J: TRBJ2-3; size: NA; D: NA; CDR3: CASSATPVTQYF; DNA: TGTGCCAGCAGTGCTACCCCAGTTACGCAGTATTTT
V: TRBV27; J: TRBJ1-1; size: NA; D: NA; CDR3: CASTTIGRRNTEAFF; DNA: TGTGCCAGCACCACAATCGGGCGGCGGAACACTGAAGCTTTCTTT
V: TRBV20-1; J: TRBJ1-1; size: NA; D: NA; CDR3: CSPEGAGEAFF; DNA: TGCAGTCCCGAGGGCGCCGGTGAAGCTTTCTTT
V: TRBV6-1; J: TRBJ1-5; size: NA; D: NA; CDR3: CASSGVGQGRGPQHF; DNA: TGTGCCAGCAGTGGAGTTGGGCAGGGGAGGGGGCCCCAGCATTTT
V: TRBV25-1; J: TRBJ1-2; size: NA; D: TRBD1; CDR3: CASSDPGQGVYGYTF; DNA: TGTGCCAGCAGTGATCCCGGACAGGGAGTCTATGGCTACACCTTC
V: TRBV5-8; J: TRBJ2-7; size: few; D: TRBD1; CDR3: CASSSTGYEQYF; DNA: TGTGCCAGCAGCTCGACAGGGTACGAGCAGTACTTC
V: TRBV2; J: TRBJ2-5; size: NA; D: NA; CDR3: CASSELRSQETQYF; DNA: TGTGCCAGCAGTGAACTCCGGAGCCAAGAGACCCAGTACTTC